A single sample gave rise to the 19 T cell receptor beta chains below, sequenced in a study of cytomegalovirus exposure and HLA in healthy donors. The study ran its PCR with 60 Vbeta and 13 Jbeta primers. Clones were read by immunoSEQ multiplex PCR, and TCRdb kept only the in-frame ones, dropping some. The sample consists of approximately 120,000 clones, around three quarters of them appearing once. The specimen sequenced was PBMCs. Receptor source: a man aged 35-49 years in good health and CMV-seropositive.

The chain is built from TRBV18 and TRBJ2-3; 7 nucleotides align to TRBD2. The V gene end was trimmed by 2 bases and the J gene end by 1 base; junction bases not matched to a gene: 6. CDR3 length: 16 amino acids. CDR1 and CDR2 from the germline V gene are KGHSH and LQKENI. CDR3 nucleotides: TGTGCCAGCTCACCAAAAGGGAGGGATCGCACAGATACGCAGTATTTT. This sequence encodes CASSPKGRDRTDTQYF.

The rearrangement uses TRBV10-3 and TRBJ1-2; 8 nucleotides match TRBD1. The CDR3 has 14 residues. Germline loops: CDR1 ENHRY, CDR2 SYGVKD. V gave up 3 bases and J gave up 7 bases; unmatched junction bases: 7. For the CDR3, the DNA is TGTGCCATCAGTGATCGACAGGGGCTTGCTGGCTACACCTTC. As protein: CAISDRQGLAGYTF.

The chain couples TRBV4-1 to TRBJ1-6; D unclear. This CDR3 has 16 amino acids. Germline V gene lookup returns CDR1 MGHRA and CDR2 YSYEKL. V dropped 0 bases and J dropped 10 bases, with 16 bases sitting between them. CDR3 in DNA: TGCGCCAGCAGCCAAGATGTAAGAACAGCAGTATCACCCCTCCACTTT. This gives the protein CASSQDVRTAVSPLHF.

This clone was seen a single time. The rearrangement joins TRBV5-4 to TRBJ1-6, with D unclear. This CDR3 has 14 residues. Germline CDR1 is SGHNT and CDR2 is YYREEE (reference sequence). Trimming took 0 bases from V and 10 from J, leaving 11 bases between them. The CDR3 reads CASSLDSSPSPLHF. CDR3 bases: TGTGCCAGCAGCTTGGACAGCTCCCCCTCACCCCTCCACTTT.

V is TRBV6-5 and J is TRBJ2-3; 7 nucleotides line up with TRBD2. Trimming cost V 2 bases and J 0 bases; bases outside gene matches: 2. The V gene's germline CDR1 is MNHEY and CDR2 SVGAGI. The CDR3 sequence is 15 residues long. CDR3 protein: CASSYERGSTDTQYF. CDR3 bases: TGTGCCAGCAGTTACGAGCGGGGAAGCACAGATACGCAGTATTTT.

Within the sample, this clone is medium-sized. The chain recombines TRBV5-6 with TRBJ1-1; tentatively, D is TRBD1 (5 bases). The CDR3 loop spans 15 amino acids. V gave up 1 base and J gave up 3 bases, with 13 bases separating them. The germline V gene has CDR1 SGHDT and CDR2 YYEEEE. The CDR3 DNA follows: TGTGCCAGCAGCTTGTTGGCTTGGGGGGACACTGAAGCTTTCTTT. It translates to CASSLLAWGDTEAFF.

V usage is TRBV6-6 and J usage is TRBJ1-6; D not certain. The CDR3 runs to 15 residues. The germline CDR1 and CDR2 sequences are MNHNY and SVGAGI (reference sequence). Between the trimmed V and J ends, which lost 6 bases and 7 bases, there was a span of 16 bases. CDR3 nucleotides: TGTGCCAGCAGCGATACCGGGAGAAAAAATTCACCCCTCCACTTT. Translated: CASSDTGRKNSPLHF.

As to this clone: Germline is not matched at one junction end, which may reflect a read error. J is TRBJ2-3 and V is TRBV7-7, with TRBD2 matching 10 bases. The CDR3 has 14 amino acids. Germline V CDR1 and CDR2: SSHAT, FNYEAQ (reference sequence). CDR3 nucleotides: TGTGCTAGCAGCTTGAGCGGGGGGGCGGGTACGCAGTATTTT. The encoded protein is CASSLSGGAGTQYF. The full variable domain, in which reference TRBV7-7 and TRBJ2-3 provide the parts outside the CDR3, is GAGVSQSPRYKVTKRGQDVTLRCDPISSHATLYWYQQALGQGPEFLTYFNYEAQPDKSGLPSDRFSAERPEGSISTLTIQRTEQRDSAMYRCASSLSGGAGTQYFGPGTRLTVL.

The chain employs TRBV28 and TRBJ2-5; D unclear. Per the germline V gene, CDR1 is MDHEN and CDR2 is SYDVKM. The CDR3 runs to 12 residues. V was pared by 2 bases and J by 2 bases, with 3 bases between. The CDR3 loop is CASSLRQETQYF. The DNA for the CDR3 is TGTGCCAGCAGTTTACGTCAAGAGACCCAGTACTTC.

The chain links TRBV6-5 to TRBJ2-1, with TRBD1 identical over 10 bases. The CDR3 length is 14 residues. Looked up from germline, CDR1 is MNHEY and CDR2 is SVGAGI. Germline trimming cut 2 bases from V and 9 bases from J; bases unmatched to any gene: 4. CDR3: CASSYGTGVVEQFF. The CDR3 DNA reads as TGTGCCAGCAGTTACGGGACAGGGGTTGTTGAGCAGTTCTTC.

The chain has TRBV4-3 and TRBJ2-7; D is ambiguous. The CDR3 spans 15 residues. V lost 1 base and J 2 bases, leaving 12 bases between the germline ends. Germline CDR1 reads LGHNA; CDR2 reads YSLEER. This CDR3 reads CASSQAWQAAYEQYF. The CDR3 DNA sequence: TGCGCCAGCAGCCAAGCGTGGCAGGCTGCCTACGAGCAGTACTTC.

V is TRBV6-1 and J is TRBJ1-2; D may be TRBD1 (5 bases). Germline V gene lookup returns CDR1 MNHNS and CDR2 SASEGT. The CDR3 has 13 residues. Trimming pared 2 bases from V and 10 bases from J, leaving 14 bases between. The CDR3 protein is CASSESSGVYYTF. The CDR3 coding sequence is TGTGCCAGCAGTGAAAGTTCGGGGGTGTACTACACCTTC.

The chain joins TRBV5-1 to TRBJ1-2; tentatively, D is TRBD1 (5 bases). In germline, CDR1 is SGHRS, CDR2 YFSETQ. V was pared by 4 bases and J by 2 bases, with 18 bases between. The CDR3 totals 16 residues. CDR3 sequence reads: CASSPPPSGGNYGYTF. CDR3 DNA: TGCGCCAGCAGCCCCCCCCCGTCGGGGGGGAACTATGGCTACACCTTC.

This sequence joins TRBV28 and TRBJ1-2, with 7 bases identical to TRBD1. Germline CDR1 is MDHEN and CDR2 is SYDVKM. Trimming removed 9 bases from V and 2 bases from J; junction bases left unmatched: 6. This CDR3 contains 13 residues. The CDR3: CASCGQANYGYTF. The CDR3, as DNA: TGTGCCAGTTGCGGACAGGCGAACTATGGCTACACCTTC.

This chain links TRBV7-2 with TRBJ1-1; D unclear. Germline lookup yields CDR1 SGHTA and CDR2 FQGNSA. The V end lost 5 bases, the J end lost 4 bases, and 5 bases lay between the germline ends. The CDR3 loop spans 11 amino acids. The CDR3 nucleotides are TGTGCCAGCAGCCCCCTCACTGAAGCTTTCTTT. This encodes CASSPLTEAFF.

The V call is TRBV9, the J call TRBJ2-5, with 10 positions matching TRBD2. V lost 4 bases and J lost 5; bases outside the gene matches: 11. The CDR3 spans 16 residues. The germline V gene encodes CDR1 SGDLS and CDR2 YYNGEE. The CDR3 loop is CASSTRAGGIGETQYF. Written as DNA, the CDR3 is TGTGCCAGCAGCACCCGAGCGGGGGGGATTGGGGAGACCCAGTACTTC. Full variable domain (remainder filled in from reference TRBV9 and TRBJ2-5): DSGVTQTPKHLITATGQRVTLRCSPRSGDLSVYWYQQSLDQGLQFLIQYYNGEERAKGNILERFSAQQFPDLHSELNLSSLELGDSALYFCASSTRAGGIGETQYFGPGTRLLVL.

As DNA, the CDR3 is TGTGCCAGTAGTACACCGGGACAGGGTGGTGGGGCCAACGTCCTGACTTTC. Its translation is CASSTPGQGGGANVLTF. This rearrangement joins TRBV19 to TRBJ2-6, with TRBD1 matching over 9 bases. J lost 3 bases, V lost 4 bases, and 7 bases had no gene match. The CDR3 covers 17 residues. The germline V gene has CDR1 LNHDA and CDR2 SQIVND (reference sequence).

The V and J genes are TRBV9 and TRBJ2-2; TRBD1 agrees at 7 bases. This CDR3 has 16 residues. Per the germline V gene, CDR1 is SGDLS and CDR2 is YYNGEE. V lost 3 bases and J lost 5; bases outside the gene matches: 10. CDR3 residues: CASSGRRGSGTGELFF. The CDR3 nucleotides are TGTGCCAGCAGCGGGCGCAGGGGGAGTGGAACCGGGGAGCTGTTTTTT.

The CDR3 sequence: CASSYARADGYTF. DNA of the CDR3: TGTGCCAGCAGCTACGCCAGGGCGGATGGCTACACCTTC. The rearrangement uses TRBV7-9 and TRBJ1-2, with D perhaps TRBD1 (5 bases). V gave up 4 bases and J gave up 6 bases, with 12 bases separating them. Germline values: CDR1 SEHNR, CDR2 FQNEAQ (reference sequence). The CDR3 runs 13 residues.